The 5 T cell receptor beta chains below were found in one sample sequenced in a study of T cells in Graves' hyperthyroidism and ophthalmopathy. RNA transcripts were the template for amplifying TCR beta CDR3 regions. TCR CDR3 underwent first-round RT-PCR with the HTBI primer set. TCRdb recomputed calls from the multiplex PCR reads with MiXCR, one row per CDR3 protein. The sample lists over 700,000 distinct CDR3 sequences, around 38% occurring once. The sample taken for sequencing was blood. These receptor sequences come from a man younger than 30 with Graves' hyperthyroidism.

This clonotype was counted ten times or more. The V and J genes are TRBV10-3 and TRBJ1-1, with 7 nucleotides matching TRBD1. J was trimmed by 10 bases and V by 2 bases; bases with no gene match: 13. CDR1 and CDR2 from the germline V gene are ENHRY and SYGVKD. The CDR3 length is 15 residues. The CDR3 DNA reads as TGTGCCATCAGTGAGACCTTACAGGGGAAGGAAGGAGCTTTCTTT. Translation gives CAISETLQGKEGAFF.

This clonotype was recorded at least ten times. The DNA of the CDR3 is TGTGCCAGCAGCCCCTTAGGGGCAGGGGGAAGCGAGCAGTACTTC. Protein sequence: CASSPLGAGGSEQYF. V gene TRBV2 combines with J gene TRBJ2-7, with TRBD1 identical over 7 bases. Germline V gene data show CDR1 as SNHLY and CDR2 as FYNNEI. J was trimmed by 6 bases and V by 6 bases; bases with no gene match: 14. This CDR3 has 15 residues.

There are a few counts of this clonotype. The chain has TRBV5-5 and TRBJ2-2; TRBD2 agrees at 7 bases. Germline lookup yields CDR1 SGHKS and CDR2 YYEKEE (reference sequence). This CDR3 has 16 residues. The V and J ends lost 0 bases and 1 base, in that order; junction bases with no gene match: 3. CDR3 DNA sequence: TGTGCCAGCAGCTTGGACCCGGGAGGGAACACCGGGGAGCTGTTTTTT. This sequence encodes CASSLDPGGNTGELFF.

This chain links TRBV2 with TRBJ2-6; 10 positions agree with TRBD1. J lost 9 bases, V lost 4 bases, and 3 bases had no gene match. Germline values: CDR1 SNHLY, CDR2 FYNNEI. The CDR3 spans 14 residues. This CDR3 reads CASSGGQGNNVLTF. In DNA form, the CDR3 reads TGTGCCAGCAGTGGGGGACAGGGGAACAACGTCCTGACTTTC.

V and J are TRBV7-8 and TRBJ1-2, with 8 bases identical to TRBD1. The CDR3 is made up of 16 amino acids. CDR1 is SGHVS, CDR2 FQNEAQ, per germline. The junction had 12 bases not matched to a gene; V was cut back by 5 bases and J by 4 bases. The CDR3 is CASSQDPGQVLYGYTF. For the CDR3, the DNA is TGTGCCAGCAGCCAAGATCCGGGACAGGTACTCTATGGCTACACCTTC.